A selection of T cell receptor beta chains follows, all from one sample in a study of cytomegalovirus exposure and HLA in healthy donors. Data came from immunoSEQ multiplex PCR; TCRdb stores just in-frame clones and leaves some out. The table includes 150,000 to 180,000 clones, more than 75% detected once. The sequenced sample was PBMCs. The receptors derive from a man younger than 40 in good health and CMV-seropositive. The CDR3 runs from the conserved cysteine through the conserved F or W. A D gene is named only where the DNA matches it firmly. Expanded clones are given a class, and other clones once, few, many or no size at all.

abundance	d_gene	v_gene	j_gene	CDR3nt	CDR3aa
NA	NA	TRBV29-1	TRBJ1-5	TGCAGCGTTGCCCTGGCCGTTGATCAGCCCCAGCATTTT	CSVALAVDQPQHF
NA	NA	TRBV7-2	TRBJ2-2	TGTGCCAGCAGCTTAGCGGGGGCCACCGGGGAGCTGTTTTTT	CASSLAGATGELFF
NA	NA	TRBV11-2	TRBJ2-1	TGTGCCAGCAGCCCGGGACTCCAGAATGAGCAGTTCTTC	CASSPGLQNEQFF
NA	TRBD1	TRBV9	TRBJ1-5	TGTGCCAGCAGCGTAGGGACAGGTAACAATCAGCCCCAGCATTTT	CASSVGTGNNQPQHF
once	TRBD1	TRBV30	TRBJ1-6	TGTGCCTGGAGTACCTGGGACAGGGATAATTCACCCCTCCACTTT	CAWSTWDRDNSPLHF
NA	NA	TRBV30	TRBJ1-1	TGTGCCTGGCAGACTTCGGGACTCCCCATGAACACTGAAGCTTTCTTT	CAWQTSGLPMNTEAFF
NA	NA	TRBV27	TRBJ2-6	TGTGCCAGCACGGCGGACTACAGCTCTGGGGCCAACGTCCTGACTTTC	CASTADYSSGANVLTF
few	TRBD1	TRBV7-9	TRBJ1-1	TGTTCCAGCACCCTTCGACAGGGACATGATACTGAAGCTTTCTTT	CSSTLRQGHDTEAFF
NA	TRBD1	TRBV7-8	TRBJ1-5	TGTGCCAGCAACAGACAGGGGGGGGTCAATCAGCCCCAGCATTTT	CASNRQGGVNQPQHF
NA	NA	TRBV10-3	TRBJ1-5	TGTGCCATCAGTGAGTCCGTCCAGGGTGGCAATCAGCCCCAGCATTTT	CAISESVQGGNQPQHF
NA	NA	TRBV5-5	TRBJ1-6	TGTGCCAGCAGTACACAGGCAGGGTCCTATAATTCACCCCTCCACTTT	CASSTQAGSYNSPLHF
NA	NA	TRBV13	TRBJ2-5	TGTGCCAGCAGCTTAGGCCGGCCCGGGGGGCGAAGGGGCCAAGAGACCCAGTACTTC	CASSLGRPGGRRGQETQYF
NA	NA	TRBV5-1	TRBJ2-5	TGCGCCAGCAGCTTGGCCACGGGGATCCAAGAGACCCAGTACTTC	CASSLATGIQETQYF
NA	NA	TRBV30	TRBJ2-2	TGTGCCTGGACAGGGACCGGGGAGCTGTTTTTT	CAWTGTGELFF
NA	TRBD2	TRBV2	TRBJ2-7	TGTGCCAGCGGAGAGAGGGGCGGGAGCAGGAACGAGCAGTACTTC	CASGERGGSRNEQYF
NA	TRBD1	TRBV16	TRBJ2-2	TGTGCCAGCAGCCTTGACAGGGGGCATGGTGGGGAGCTGTTTTTT	CASSLDRGHGGELFF
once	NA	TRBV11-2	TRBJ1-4	TGTGCCAGCAGCCTAGGCGGATCTGGAGAAAAACTGTTTTTT	CASSLGGSGEKLFF
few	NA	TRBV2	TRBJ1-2	TGTGCCAGCAGTGTGGGCAACGGAAACTATGGCTACACCTTC	CASSVGNGNYGYTF
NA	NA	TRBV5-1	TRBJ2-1	TGCGCCAGCAGCTTGGCTTACAATGAGCAGTTCTTC	CASSLAYNEQFF
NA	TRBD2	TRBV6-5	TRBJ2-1	TGTGCCAGCACGGGGGGGATTGAGAATGAGCAGTTCTTC	CASTGGIENEQFF
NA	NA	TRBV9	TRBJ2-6	TGTGCCAGCAGCGTTACCGCCGGGTCTGGGGCCAACGTCCTGACTTTC	CASSVTAGSGANVLTF
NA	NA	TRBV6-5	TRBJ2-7	TGTGCCAGCAGTTACTCCCTGGACAGCAGGTACGAGCAGTACTTC	CASSYSLDSRYEQYF
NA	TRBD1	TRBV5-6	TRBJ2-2	TGTGCCAGCAGCTGGGACAGCGGCGGGGAGCTGTTTTTT	CASSWDSGGELFF
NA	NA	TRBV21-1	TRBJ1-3	TGTGCCAGGGGACAGGCACGGGCCACCATATATTTT	CARGQARATIYF
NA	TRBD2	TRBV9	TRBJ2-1	TGTGCCAGCATCCGGACTAGCGGGGCGATCAATGAGCAGTTCTTC	CASIRTSGAINEQFF
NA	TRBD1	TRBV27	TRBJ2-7	TGTGCCAGCACTCCGGGGCCCCGGGACAGGGTTACCTTC	CASTPGPRDRVTF
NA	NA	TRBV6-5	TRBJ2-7	TGTGCCAGCTACGGACACCCGTCCTACGAGCAGTACTTC	CASYGHPSYEQYF
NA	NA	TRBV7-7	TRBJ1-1	TGTGCTAGCAGCTTACAGGAGAACACTGAAGCTTTCTTT	CASSLQENTEAFF
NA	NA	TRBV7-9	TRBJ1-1	TGTGCCAGCAGCCCCCGACCCACCCAGGAGGCGAACACTGAAGCTTTCTTT	CASSPRPTQEANTEAFF
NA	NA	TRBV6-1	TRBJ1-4	TGTGCCTCGAAAACGCGGGGGGACGAAAAACTGTTTTTT	CASKTRGDEKLFF
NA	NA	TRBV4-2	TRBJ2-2	TGTGCCAGCAGCCAAGGAATTACTAGTGGCACCGGGGAGCTGTTTTTT	CASSQGITSGTGELFF
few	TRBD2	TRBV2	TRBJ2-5	TGTGCCAGCAGCCTCGAGCGGGACCTCTTGACCCAGTACTTC	CASSLERDLLTQYF
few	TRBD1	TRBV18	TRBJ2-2	TGTGCCAGCTCACCAAAAGGAACAGGGGGCGCTACCGGGGAGCTGTTTTTT	CASSPKGTGGATGELFF
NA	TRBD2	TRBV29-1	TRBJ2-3	TGCAGCTTCCCACTAGCGGGAGTCTCAGATACGCAGTATTTT	CSFPLAGVSDTQYF
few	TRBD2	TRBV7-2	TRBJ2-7	TGTGCCAGCAGCACTAGCGGGGGGATGGGGGAGCAGTACTTC	CASSTSGGMGEQYF
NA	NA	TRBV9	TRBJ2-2	TGTGCCACCTCGACAGGGAACACCGGGGAGCTGTTTTTT	CATSTGNTGELFF
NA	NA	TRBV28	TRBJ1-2	TGTGCCAGCAGTTTATTGGGAGGTTTCTATGGCTACACCTTC	CASSLLGGFYGYTF
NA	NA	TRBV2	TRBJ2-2	TGTGCCAGCCGACTTTTCCTTACCGGGGAGCTGTTTTTT	CASRLFLTGELFF
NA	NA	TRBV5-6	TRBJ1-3	TGTGCCAGCAGCTTCAGACAAGTCTCTGGAAACACCATATATTTT	CASSFRQVSGNTIYF
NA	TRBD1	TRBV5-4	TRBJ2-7	TGTGCCAGCAGCTTCAGGGGGCAAGGGACAGGCGAGCAGTACTTC	CASSFRGQGTGEQYF
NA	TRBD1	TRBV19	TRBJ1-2	TGTGCCAGTAGTTCCGAGGGGACAGGGGATTATGGCTACACCTTC	CASSSEGTGDYGYTF
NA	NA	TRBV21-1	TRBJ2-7	TGTGCCAGCAGCCCTCAGGGGAGCTTTCTCTACGAGCAGTACTTC	CASSPQGSFLYEQYF
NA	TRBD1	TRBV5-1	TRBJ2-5	TGCGCCAGCAGAGCTAGGGGGACAGGGCCAGAGACCCAGTACTTC	CASRARGTGPETQYF
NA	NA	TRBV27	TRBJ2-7	TGTGCCAGCAGTTCGAGTGGAGTCCCCTACGAGCAGTACTTC	CASSSSGVPYEQYF